These 19 T cell receptor beta chains were sequenced from one sample in a study of T-cell memory formation after mild COVID-19. TCRdb fed the 5' RACE reads into MiXCR, producing one record per CDR3 protein. In the table there are 250,000 to 300,000 distinct CDR3 sequences, 8% to 9% of which are singletons. Source material: PBMCs or a T cell subset sorted from them (not recorded which). Receptor source: a man aged 18-30 years who had mild COVID-19 (a few samples of this study predate the infection). Cell type and time point are not known.

The chain joins TRBV3-1 to TRBJ2-5; tentative D call: TRBD1 (5 bases). This CDR3 comprises 17 residues. V was trimmed by 3 bases and J by 0 bases, leaving 17 bases between them. Looked up from germline, CDR1 is LGHDT and CDR2 is YNNKEL (reference sequence). The CDR3 sequence: CASSHNPLTVYQETQYF. Written as DNA, the CDR3 is TGTGCCAGCAGCCACAATCCTTTGACAGTGTACCAAGAGACCCAGTACTTC.

The chain joins TRBV20-1 to TRBJ2-7; TRBD1 agrees at 7 bases. This CDR3 contains 13 residues. Germline CDR1 is DFQATT and CDR2 is SNEGSKA (reference sequence). The trim removed 6 bases at V and 0 bases at J, leaving 5 bases unmatched. The CDR3 nucleotides read TGCAGTGCCGCAGCAGGGGGCTCCTACGAGCAGTACTTC. Residues: CSAAAGGSYEQYF.

V and J are TRBV7-9 and TRBJ2-7; 8 bases map to TRBD1. The CDR3 has 17 amino acids. V was clipped by 4 bases and J by 4 bases; unmatched bases: 15. Germline lookup yields CDR1 SEHNR and CDR2 FQNEAQ (reference sequence). The CDR3 protein is CASSSKTGDIHLYEQYF. The CDR3 DNA reads TGTGCCAGCAGCTCTAAGACAGGGGATATTCACCTTTACGAGCAGTACTTC.

This clonotype was detected only a few times. The V and J genes are TRBV18 and TRBJ1-6; 7 bases line up with TRBD1. Germline V gives CDR1 KGHSH, CDR2 LQKENI. Trimming removed 4 bases from V and 10 bases from J; junction bases left unmatched: 7. The CDR3 runs to 14 residues. The CDR3 nucleotides read TGTGCCAGCTCACGAGACAGGGTTGGATCACCCCTCCACTTT. Protein sequence: CASSRDRVGSPLHF.

This clonotype came up many times. V is TRBV18 and J is TRBJ1-2; D not certain. The V and J ends lost 6 bases and 5 bases respectively, with 13 bases between them. The CDR3 loop spans 13 amino acids. In germline, CDR1 is KGHSH, CDR2 LQKENI. The CDR3 DNA follows: TGTGCCAGCTCGCCCGACGGAACTTATGGCTACACCTTC. Residues: CASSPDGTYGYTF. The variable domain in full, completed from reference TRBV18 and TRBJ1-2, reads NAGVMQNPRHLVRRRGQEARLRCSPMKGHSHVYWYRQLPEEGLKFMVYLQKENIIDESGMPKERFSAEFPKEGPSILRIQQVVRGDSAAYFCASSPDGTYGYTFGSGTRLTVV.

This clonotype was seen a handful of times. The genes are TRBV7-2 and TRBJ2-5; D perhaps matches TRBD1 (5 bases). Trimming removed 8 bases from V and 3 bases from J, with 16 bases in between. This CDR3 is 14 amino acids long. Germline CDR1 and CDR2: SGHTA and FQGNSA. This CDR3 reads CASDDSPFEETQYF. The CDR3 bases are TGTGCCAGCGACGACAGCCCATTTGAAGAGACCCAGTACTTC.

The sample holds a few counts of this clonotype. V and J are TRBV6-4 and TRBJ2-2; 13 bases agree with TRBD2. Unmatched junction bases numbered 14, after V lost 6 bases and J lost 4 bases. The CDR3 spans 19 residues. Per the germline V gene, CDR1 is MRHNA and CDR2 is SNTAGT. The CDR3 DNA follows: TGTGCCAGCAGCCCACAACCTGGACTAGCGGGGGTACCCACCGGGGAGCTGTTTTTT. It yields the protein CASSPQPGLAGVPTGELFF.

This clonotype was detected ten times or more. The rearrangement joins TRBV11-2 to TRBJ2-7; perhaps TRBD2 as D (6 bases). Germline CDR1 and CDR2: SGHAT and FQNNGV. The CDR3 runs to 13 residues. V shed 3 bases and J shed 6 bases, with 12 bases lying between them. The chain's CDR3 is CASSLWRGGEQYV. The CDR3, as DNA: TGTGCCAGCAGCTTGTGGCGGGGTGGCGAGCAGTACGTC.

In this sample, this clonotype turned up once. J is TRBJ2-7 and V is TRBV7-2; 11 bases map to TRBD2. The germline gives CDR1 SGHTA, CDR2 FQGNSA. There are 16 residues in the CDR3. J lost 3 bases, V lost 3 bases, and 7 bases had no gene match. CDR3 in DNA: TGTGCCAGCAGCTTGACCAATAGCGGGGGGGGCTACGAGCAGTACTTC. Protein: CASSLTNSGGGYEQYF.

The chain employs TRBV19 and TRBJ1-5, with a possible D match to TRBD1 (5 bases). The CDR3 sequence is 16 residues long. V lost 7 bases to trimming and J lost 3 bases, with 19 bases between them. Germline lookup yields CDR1 LNHDA and CDR2 SQIVND (reference sequence). CDR3 loop: CASIPSWGGINQPQHF. The CDR3 DNA sequence: TGTGCCAGTATCCCTTCTTGGGGGGGAATCAATCAGCCCCAGCATTTT.

This sequence joins TRBV10-3 and TRBJ1-3; the D is unclear. Germline V gene sequence: CDR1 ENHRY, CDR2 SYGVKD. V was shortened by 3 bases and J by 1 base, with 4 bases between the two germline ends. The CDR3 length is 13 residues. The DNA for the CDR3 is TGTGCCATCAGTGAAGATTCTGGAAACACCATATATTTT. It is translated as CAISEDSGNTIYF.

This clonotype turned up a few times. The chain links TRBV5-1 to TRBJ2-5; D perhaps matches TRBD2 (6 bases). V was shortened by 2 bases and J by 5 bases, with 25 bases between the two germline ends. This CDR3 has 18 amino acids. CDR1 is SGHRS, CDR2 YFSETQ, per germline. CDR3 residues: CASSFGGAGGGYQETQYF. The CDR3, as DNA: TGCGCCAGCAGCTTCGGCGGGGCAGGCGGTGGGTATCAGGAGACCCAGTACTTC.

This clonotype was seen more than once but under ten times. The rearrangement uses TRBV20-1 and TRBJ2-5; tentatively, D is TRBD1 (6 bases). Germline V gene data show CDR1 as DFQATT and CDR2 as SNEGSKA (reference sequence). V lost 4 bases to trimming and J lost 3 bases, with 12 bases between them. CDR3 size: 13 residues. This CDR3 is CSAIGGFKETQYF. The CDR3 region has the DNA TGCAGTGCTATAGGGGGATTTAAAGAGACCCAGTACTTC.

This clonotype was detected many times. This chain uses TRBV7-3 with TRBJ2-1; possibly TRBD2 for D (6 bases). This CDR3 has 15 residues. V lost 5 bases and J lost 5, with 16 bases in between. Germline CDR1 reads SGHTA; CDR2 reads FQGTGA. This chain's CDR3 is CASSPLGGSNNEQFF. DNA for the CDR3: TGTGCCAGCAGCCCCCTCGGAGGGTCTAACAATGAGCAGTTCTTC. Full variable domain (rest looked up from reference TRBV7-3 and TRBJ2-1): GAGVSQTPSNKVTEKGKYVELRCDPISGHTALYWYRQSLGQGPEFLIYFQGTGAADDSGLPNDRFFAVRPEGSVSTLKIQRTERGDSAVYLCASSPLGGSNNEQFFGPGTRLTVL.

V is TRBV3-1 and J is TRBJ2-5; weak D call: TRBD1 (6 bases). The V gene's germline CDR1 is LGHDT and CDR2 YNNKEL (reference sequence). V lost 4 bases, J lost 2 bases, and 20 bases lay in between. The CDR3 length is 17 residues. CDR3 sequence (DNA): TGTGCCAGCAGCCCCAGACGCAGGGGCGGTCCGCAAGAGACCCAGTACTTC. This translates into CASSPRRRGGPQETQYF.

This clonotype was seen repeatedly, ten times or more. V and J are TRBV6-6 and TRBJ2-1; D gene uncertain. The germline V gene encodes CDR1 MNHNY and CDR2 SVGAGI (reference sequence). With 5 bases removed from V and 7 bases from J, the gap between germline ends came to 6 bases. The CDR3 has 11 amino acids. The CDR3 is CASSRVNEQFF. The CDR3 coding sequence is TGTGCCAGCAGTCGGGTTAATGAGCAGTTCTTC.

This clonotype was seen only a few times. The chain joins TRBV4-1 to TRBJ1-5; a possible D gene is TRBD1 (5 bases). The CDR3 loop spans 17 amino acids. V lost 0 bases to trimming and J lost 1 base, with 13 bases between them. The germline gives CDR1 MGHRA, CDR2 YSYEKL. The CDR3 sequence is CASSQEGGAGSNQPQHF. The CDR3 DNA is TGCGCCAGCAGCCAAGAGGGAGGGGCTGGAAGCAATCAGCCCCAGCATTTT.

Only a few counts were recorded for this clonotype. V gene TRBV7-2 combines with J gene TRBJ2-7, with 8 positions matching TRBD1. The length of the CDR3 is 14 residues. Germline-derived CDR1 and CDR2 are SGHTA and FQGNSA. V lost 3 bases, J lost 5 bases, and 6 bases stayed unmatched. CDR3 residues: CASSLDRESDEQYF. CDR3 DNA sequence: TGTGCCAGCAGCTTGGACAGGGAGAGCGACGAGCAGTACTTC.

This chain uses TRBV7-2 with TRBJ2-1; D is perhaps TRBD1 (6 bases). The CDR3 has 14 amino acids. The germline CDR1 and CDR2 sequences are SGHTA and FQGNSA. Deletions cut 3 bases from V and 6 bases from J, with 12 bases between. The CDR3 nucleotides are TGTGCCAGCAGCTTTATCAGGGGTTCCAATGAGCAGTTCTTC. The encoded protein is CASSFIRGSNEQFF.